The 25 T cell receptor beta chains listed next were all sequenced from one sample in a study of T cell responses to AZD1222 COVID-19 vaccine. Sequencing used immunoSEQ multiplex PCR; TCRdb keeps in-frame clones, though not all of them. The table lists around 79,000 clones, approximately 88% of them singletons. The source material was peripheral blood, sampled on day 0 of AZD1222 vaccination. The receptors here all came from an adult in good health.

The rearrangement joins TRBV7-8 to TRBJ1-1; unclear D gene. In germline, CDR1 is SGHVS, CDR2 FQNEAQ. Trimming shortened V by 3 bases and J by 2 bases, and 4 bases separated the two germline ends. The CDR3 consists of 12 residues. The CDR3 DNA reads as TGTGCCAGCAGCTTCCATAACACTGAAGCTTTCTTT. Its translation is CASSFHNTEAFF. Variable domain in full (rest from reference TRBV7-8 and TRBJ1-1): GAGVSQSPRYKVAKRGQDVALRCDPISGHVSLFWYQQALGQGPEFLTYFQNEAQLDKSGLPSDRFFAERPEGSVSTLKIQRTQQEDSAVYLCASSFHNTEAFFGQGTRLTVV.

The chain is built from TRBV27 and TRBJ2-7; 7 positions match TRBD1. Germline values: CDR1 MNHEY, CDR2 SMNVEV (reference sequence). V dropped 6 bases and J dropped 7; count of bases not matched to a gene: 18. This CDR3 has 16 residues. The CDR3 coding sequence is TGTGCCAGCAGCCAGCGGCGACAGGGTCGACCCGGTGAGCAGTACTTC. This gives the protein CASSQRRQGRPGEQYF.

This clone came up once. This chain connects TRBV3-1 (or the pseudogene TRBV3-2) to TRBJ2-5; D unclear. Trimming pared 5 bases from V and 5 bases from J, leaving 18 bases between. In germline, CDR1 is LGHDT, CDR2 YNNKEL (reference sequence). The CDR3 extends over 15 amino acids. The CDR3 sequence: CASSGRGPFSETQYF. The CDR3 bases are TGTGCCAGCAGCGGCCGTGGTCCTTTCTCTGAGACCCAGTACTTC.

Points on this clone: Within the sample, other DNA sequences also encode this same CDR3. V is TRBV6-1 and J is TRBJ1-5; D not resolved. CDR1 and CDR2 from the germline V gene are MNHNS and SASEGT. The CDR3 is 11 residues long. Trimming took off 1 base at V and 6 bases at J, with 1 base between the two ends. CDR3 nucleotides: TGTGCCAGCAGTGAAGTTCAGCCCCAGCATTTT. Translation gives CASSEVQPQHF.

The chain joins TRBV5-1 to TRBJ2-1; 7 bases map to TRBD1. This CDR3 contains 13 residues. The junction had 13 bases not matched to a gene; V was cut back by 4 bases and J by 15 bases. CDR1 and CDR2 from the germline V gene are SGHRS and YFSETQ. The CDR3 DNA reads TGCGCCAGCAGCCTGCGACAGGGAAGGGGGCCGTTCTTC. Residues: CASSLRQGRGPFF. Using reference TRBV5-1 and TRBJ2-1 for the parts outside the CDR3, the full variable domain is KAGVTQTPRYLIKTRGQQVTLSCSPISGHRSVSWYQQTPGQGLQFLFEYFSETQRNKGNFPGRFSGRQFSNSRSEMNVSTLELGDSALYLCASSLRQGRGPFFGPGTRLTVL.

For the CDR3, the DNA is TGTGCCAGTAGTCCTACAGGGGCTAGCACAGATACGCAGTATTTT. Residues: CASSPTGASTDTQYF. The chain joins TRBV19 to TRBJ2-3; 7 nucleotides match TRBD1. Per germline, CDR1 LNHDA and CDR2 SQIVND (reference sequence). The CDR3 is 15 residues long. The V and J ends lost 5 bases and 0 bases, in that order; junction bases with no gene match: 5.

This clone has only a few counts. The V gene is TRBV15, the J gene TRBJ1-5, with D perhaps matching TRBD1 (6 bases). CDR3 length: 15 residues. V lost 8 bases and J lost 7, with 21 bases in between. Germline V gives CDR1 LNHNV, CDR2 YYDKDF (reference sequence). Here the CDR3 DNA reads TGTGCCACCTCAGTCGGGGGGCGCATAATCCAGCCCCAGCATTTT. Translating gives CATSVGGRIIQPQHF.

This clone appeared once. The V call is TRBV30, the J call TRBJ2-5; D is possibly TRBD1 (6 bases). V was cut by 1 base and J by 2 bases, with 23 bases left in between. The V gene's germline CDR1 is GTSNPN and CDR2 SVGIG (reference sequence). The CDR3 sequence is 18 residues long. The CDR3 DNA reads as TGTGCCTGGAGTGGTACAGGGAAAGGTGGACAGCGGCAAGAGACCCAGTACTTC. Protein: CAWSGTGKGGQRQETQYF.

This sequence joins TRBV28 and TRBJ2-1; D is undetermined. V gave up 3 bases and J gave up 5 bases, with 8 bases separating them. The CDR3 is 13 residues long. The germline gives CDR1 MDHEN, CDR2 SYDVKM. The CDR3 loop reads CASSFSMNNEQFF. The CDR3, as DNA: TGTGCCAGCAGTTTCTCAATGAACAATGAGCAGTTCTTC. The full variable domain, in which reference TRBV28 and TRBJ2-1 provide the parts outside the CDR3, is DVKVTQSSRYLVKRTGEKVFLECVQDMDHENMFWYRQDPGLGLRLIYFSYDVKMKEKGDIPEGYSVSREKKERFSLILESASTNQTSMYLCASSFSMNNEQFFGPGTRLTVL.

J is TRBJ1-2 and V is TRBV7-9; no clear D gene. The CDR3 has 13 residues. Per the germline V gene, CDR1 is SEHNR and CDR2 is FQNEAQ (reference sequence). V lost 1 base to trimming and J lost 4 bases, with 7 bases between them. The CDR3 loop reads CASSLGAGYGYTF. CDR3 DNA sequence: TGTGCCAGCAGCTTAGGCGCAGGCTATGGCTACACCTTC.

This sequence joins TRBV3-1 (or the pseudogene TRBV3-2) and TRBJ1-5; D not certain. V lost 7 bases and J 4 bases, leaving 11 bases between the germline ends. The CDR3 spans 13 residues. Per the germline V gene, CDR1 is LGHDT and CDR2 is YNNKEL (reference sequence). Written as DNA, the CDR3 is TGTGCCAGCACCGAGGGTGGGAATCAGCCCCAGCATTTT. Translated, it gives CASTEGGNQPQHF.

The chain links TRBV11-2 to TRBJ1-6; D is unclear. The ends were cut back, 4 bases at V and 5 bases at J, with 9 bases in the middle. The CDR3 sequence is 14 residues long. In germline, CDR1 is SGHAT, CDR2 FQNNGV. This chain's CDR3 is CASSYMSDNSPLHF. In DNA form, the CDR3 reads TGTGCCAGCAGCTACATGTCCGATAATTCACCCCTCCACTTT.

This clone was recorded once. The rearrangement joins TRBV2 to TRBJ1-2; 10 bases agree with TRBD1. Germline CDR1 is SNHLY and CDR2 is FYNNEI. The CDR3 loop spans 14 amino acids. V was clipped by 8 bases and J by 7 bases; unmatched bases: 10. CDR3 in amino acids: CASRPGTGVFGYTF. The CDR3 coding sequence is TGTGCCAGCCGCCCGGGGACAGGGGTATTTGGCTACACCTTC.

The J gene is TRBJ2-2, the V gene TRBV28; D gene ambiguous. Trimming took 2 bases from V and 5 from J, leaving 6 bases between them. Germline V gives CDR1 MDHEN, CDR2 SYDVKM. This CDR3 region has 13 residues. The CDR3 sequence: CASSLQLTGELFF. As DNA, the CDR3 is TGTGCCAGCAGTTTACAGCTGACCGGGGAGCTGTTTTTT. The full variable domain, in which reference TRBV28 and TRBJ2-2 provide the parts outside the CDR3, is DVKVTQSSRYLVKRTGEKVFLECVQDMDHENMFWYRQDPGLGLRLIYFSYDVKMKEKGDIPEGYSVSREKKERFSLILESASTNQTSMYLCASSLQLTGELFFGEGSRLTVL.

The chain combines TRBV29-1 with TRBJ2-3, with D unclear. The V gene's germline CDR1 is SQVTM and CDR2 ANQGSEA. The CDR3 has 11 residues. V lost 4 bases and J 1 base, leaving 3 bases between the germline ends. The CDR3 DNA follows: TGCAGCGTTGCGGGCACAGATACGCAGTATTTT. Amino acid sequence: CSVAGTDTQYF.

V usage is TRBV11-2 and J usage is TRBJ2-5; no clear D. The V end was cut by 5 bases, the J end by 5 bases, with 9 bases between. Germline CDR1 and CDR2: SGHAT and FQNNGV. The CDR3 loop spans 12 amino acids. The CDR3, as DNA: TGTGCCAGCAGCCCATCCGAGGAGACCCAGTACTTC. This encodes CASSPSEETQYF.

The chain employs TRBV10-2 and TRBJ2-1, with D tentatively TRBD1 or TRBD2 (6 bases each). The CDR3 covers 14 residues. Germline V lookup: CDR1 WSHSY, CDR2 SAAADI. The ends were cut back, 7 bases at V and 5 bases at J, with 15 bases in the middle. The CDR3, as DNA: TGCGCCAGCATACCCCGACGGGGGCACAATGAGCAGTTCTTC. Its protein is CASIPRRGHNEQFF.

This clone showed up just a few times. This chain joins TRBV6-5 and TRBJ2-1; D might be TRBD1 (6 bases). V shed 6 bases and J shed 9 bases, with 12 bases lying between them. The germline gives CDR1 MNHEY, CDR2 SVGAGI. The CDR3 extends over 12 amino acids. As DNA, the CDR3 is TGTGCCAGCAGAACAGGGACATCTGAGCAGTTCTTC. Its translation: CASRTGTSEQFF.

The rearrangement links TRBV14 to TRBJ2-1; D not resolved. The V end lost 0 bases, the J end lost 10 bases, and 13 bases lay between the germline ends. From germline, CDR1 is SGHDN and CDR2 FVKESK. This CDR3 comprises 14 residues. CDR3: CASSQERKSREQFF. The CDR3 nucleotides read TGTGCCAGCAGCCAAGAGAGGAAGTCGAGGGAGCAGTTCTTC.

The table lists this clone with a count of one. The chain carries TRBV19 and TRBJ2-7, with 7 nucleotides matching TRBD1. CDR1 LNHDA and CDR2 SQIVND come from the germline V gene (reference sequence). Losses at the gene ends were 4 bases for V and 6 bases for J; bases not matched to a gene: 12. The CDR3 is 15 residues long. The CDR3 DNA reads TGTGCCAGTAGTACTAAGCCGGGGCAGGGGGTCGAGCAGTACTTC. Translating it yields CASSTKPGQGVEQYF.

The chain has TRBV3-1 (or the pseudogene TRBV3-2) and TRBJ1-2; D perhaps matches TRBD1 (5 bases). This CDR3 comprises 14 residues. Trimming took off 4 bases at V and 5 bases at J, with 14 bases between the two ends. The germline V gene has CDR1 LGHDT and CDR2 YNNKEL (reference sequence). CDR3 region: CASSPRWGNYGYTF. The CDR3 DNA reads TGTGCCAGCAGCCCTAGGTGGGGGAATTATGGCTACACCTTC.

This chain connects TRBV3-1 (or the pseudogene TRBV3-2) to TRBJ2-2, with a possible D match to TRBD2 (7 bases). Germline V gene data show CDR1 as LGHDT and CDR2 as YNNKEL (reference sequence). The CDR3 has 17 amino acids. V was shortened by 4 bases and J by 3 bases, with 18 bases between the two germline ends. Here the CDR3 reads CASSPLIGGPHTGELFF. The CDR3 DNA reads as TGTGCCAGCAGCCCCTTGATCGGGGGGCCGCACACCGGGGAGCTGTTTTTT.

In its sample, this clone was seen once. The chain links TRBV28 to TRBJ2-7; 10 nucleotides match TRBD1. After removal of 6 bases from V and 2 bases from J, the junction contained 1 base not matched to a gene. The germline V gene has CDR1 MDHEN and CDR2 SYDVKM. CDR3 length equals 13 residues. In DNA, the CDR3 is TGTGCCAGCAGGGGACAGGGGCCCTACGAGCAGTACTTC. Amino acids: CASRGQGPYEQYF.

The rearrangement uses TRBV27 and TRBJ1-1; TRBD1 matches at 8 bases. This CDR3 has 17 residues. From germline, CDR1 is MNHEY and CDR2 SMNVEV (reference sequence). V lost 3 bases to trimming and J lost 4 bases; unmatched junction nucleotides: 13. The CDR3 sequence: CASSFSGQGWSGTEAFF. The DNA for the CDR3 is TGTGCCAGCAGTTTCTCCGGACAGGGATGGTCGGGCACTGAAGCTTTCTTT.

The chain combines TRBV7-3 with TRBJ1-1; 8 bases are shared with TRBD1. CDR3 length: 16 amino acids. Germline-derived CDR1 and CDR2 are SGHTA and FQGTGA. V trimming: 4 bases; J trimming: 4 bases; junction bases outside the gene matches: 11. For the CDR3, the DNA is TGTGCCAGCAGCTCCGGACAGGGTGGTCCAGGCACTGAAGCTTTCTTT. Its translation: CASSSGQGGPGTEAFF.